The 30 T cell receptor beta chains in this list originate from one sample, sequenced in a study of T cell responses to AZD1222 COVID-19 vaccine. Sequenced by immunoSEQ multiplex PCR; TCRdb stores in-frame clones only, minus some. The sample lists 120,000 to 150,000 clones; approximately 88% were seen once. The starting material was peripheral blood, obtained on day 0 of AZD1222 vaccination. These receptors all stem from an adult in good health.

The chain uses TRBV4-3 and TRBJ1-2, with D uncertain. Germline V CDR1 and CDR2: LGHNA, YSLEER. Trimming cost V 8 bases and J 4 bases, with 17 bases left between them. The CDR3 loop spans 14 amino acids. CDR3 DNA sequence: TGCGCCAGCCGCCCAAAGGATGGATTCTATGGCTACACCTTC. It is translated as CASRPKDGFYGYTF.

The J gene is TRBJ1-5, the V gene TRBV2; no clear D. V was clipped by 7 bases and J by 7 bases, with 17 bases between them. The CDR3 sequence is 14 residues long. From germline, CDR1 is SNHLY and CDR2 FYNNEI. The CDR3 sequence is CASTISWERQPQHF. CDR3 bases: TGTGCCAGCACCATAAGTTGGGAGCGGCAGCCCCAGCATTTT.

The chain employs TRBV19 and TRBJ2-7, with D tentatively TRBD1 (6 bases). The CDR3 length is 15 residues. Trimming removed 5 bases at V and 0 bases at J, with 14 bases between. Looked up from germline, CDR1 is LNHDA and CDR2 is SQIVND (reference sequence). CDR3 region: CASSLQGYGSYEQYF. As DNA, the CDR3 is TGTGCCAGTAGTTTGCAGGGGTATGGCTCCTACGAGCAGTACTTC.

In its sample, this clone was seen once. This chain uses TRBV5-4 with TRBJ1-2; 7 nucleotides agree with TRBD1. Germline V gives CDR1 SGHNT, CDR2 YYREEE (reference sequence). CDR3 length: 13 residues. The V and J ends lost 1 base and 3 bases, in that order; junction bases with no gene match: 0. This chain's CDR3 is CASSLTGDYGYTF. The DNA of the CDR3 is TGTGCCAGCAGCTTGACAGGGGACTATGGCTACACCTTC.

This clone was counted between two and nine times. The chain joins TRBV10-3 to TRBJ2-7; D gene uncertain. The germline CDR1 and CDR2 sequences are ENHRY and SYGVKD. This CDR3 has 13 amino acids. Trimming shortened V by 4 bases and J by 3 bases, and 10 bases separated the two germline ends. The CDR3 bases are TGTGCCATCAGTGGGGTGGGGTACTACGAGCAGTACTTC. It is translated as CAISGVGYYEQYF.

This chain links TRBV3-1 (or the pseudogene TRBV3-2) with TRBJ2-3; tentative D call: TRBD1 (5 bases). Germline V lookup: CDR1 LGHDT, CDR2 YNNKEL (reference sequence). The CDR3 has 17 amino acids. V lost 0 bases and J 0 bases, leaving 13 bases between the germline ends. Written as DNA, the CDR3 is TGTGCCAGCAGCCAAGATTGGACAACCGCTAGCACAGATACGCAGTATTTT. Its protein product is CASSQDWTTASTDTQYF.

As DNA, the CDR3 is TGCGCCAGCAGCCAAGACGGCAATCAGCCCCAGCATTTT. It translates to CASSQDGNQPQHF. The chain uses TRBV4-3 and TRBJ1-5; D unresolved. V gave up 0 bases and J gave up 2 bases, with 2 bases separating them. This CDR3 has 13 amino acids. Looked up from germline, CDR1 is LGHNA and CDR2 is YSLEER.

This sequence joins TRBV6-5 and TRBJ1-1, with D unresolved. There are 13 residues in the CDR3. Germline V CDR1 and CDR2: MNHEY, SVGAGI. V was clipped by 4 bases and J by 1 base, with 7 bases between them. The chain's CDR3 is CASSSGKNTEAFF. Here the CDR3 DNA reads TGTGCCAGCAGTTCAGGCAAGAACACTGAAGCTTTCTTT.

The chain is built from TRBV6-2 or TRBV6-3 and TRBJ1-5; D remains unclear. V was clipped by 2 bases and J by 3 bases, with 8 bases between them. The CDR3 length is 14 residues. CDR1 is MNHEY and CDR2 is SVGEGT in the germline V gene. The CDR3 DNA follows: TGTGCCAGCAGTTACGGGAGCCTCAATCAGCCCCAGCATTTT. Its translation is CASSYGSLNQPQHF.

The chain's CDR3 is CASSTTRGTEAFF. As DNA, the CDR3 is TGTGCCAGTAGTACCACCAGGGGGACTGAAGCTTTCTTT. The genes are TRBV19 and TRBJ1-1; 7 bases fit TRBD1. Germline CDR1 LNHDA, CDR2 SQIVND (reference sequence). Losses at the gene ends were 4 bases for V and 5 bases for J; bases not matched to a gene: 4. This CDR3 region has 13 residues.

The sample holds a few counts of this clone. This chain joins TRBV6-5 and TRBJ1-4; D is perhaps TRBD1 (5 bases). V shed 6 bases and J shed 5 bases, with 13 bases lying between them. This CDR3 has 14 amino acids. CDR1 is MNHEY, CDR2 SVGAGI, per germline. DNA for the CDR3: TGTGCCAGCAGATCCGGGGGGAGGAATGAAAAACTGTTTTTT. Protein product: CASRSGGRNEKLFF.

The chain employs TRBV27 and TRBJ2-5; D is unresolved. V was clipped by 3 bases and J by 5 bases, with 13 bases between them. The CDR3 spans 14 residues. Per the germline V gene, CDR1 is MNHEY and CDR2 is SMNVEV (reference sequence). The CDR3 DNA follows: TGTGCCAGCAGTTTTTGGCCCCCGGCGGAGACCCAGTACTTC. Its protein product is CASSFWPPAETQYF.

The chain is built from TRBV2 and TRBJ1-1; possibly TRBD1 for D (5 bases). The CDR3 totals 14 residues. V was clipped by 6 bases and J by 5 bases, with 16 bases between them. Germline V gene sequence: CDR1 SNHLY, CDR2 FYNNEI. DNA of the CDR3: TGTGCCAGCAGCCTTAACCGGGGCGGGACTGAAGCTTTCTTT. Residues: CASSLNRGGTEAFF. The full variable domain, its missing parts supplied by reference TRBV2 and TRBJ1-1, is EPEVTQTPSHQVTQMGQEVILRCVPISNHLYFYWYRQILGQKVEFLVSFYNNEISEKSEIFDDQFSVERPDGSNFTLKIRSTKLEDSAMYFCASSLNRGGTEAFFGQGTRLTVV.

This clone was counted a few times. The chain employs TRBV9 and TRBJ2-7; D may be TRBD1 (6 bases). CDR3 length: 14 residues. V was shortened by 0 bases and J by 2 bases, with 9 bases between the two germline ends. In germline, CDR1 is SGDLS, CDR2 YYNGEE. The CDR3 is CASSVAGQPYEQYF. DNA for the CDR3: TGTGCCAGCAGCGTAGCAGGACAGCCCTACGAGCAGTACTTC.

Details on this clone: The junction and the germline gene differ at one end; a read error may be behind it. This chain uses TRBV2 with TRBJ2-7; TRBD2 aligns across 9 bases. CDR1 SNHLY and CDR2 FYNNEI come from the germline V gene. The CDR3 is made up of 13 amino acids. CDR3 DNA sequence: TGTGCCAGCAGTGAGACGGCGGGAGGGCCCCAGCACTTC. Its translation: CASSETAGGPQHF.

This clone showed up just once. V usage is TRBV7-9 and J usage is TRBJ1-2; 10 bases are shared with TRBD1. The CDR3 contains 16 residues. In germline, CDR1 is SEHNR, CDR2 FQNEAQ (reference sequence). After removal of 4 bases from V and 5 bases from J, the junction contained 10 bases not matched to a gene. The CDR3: CASSSTAGQGRYGYTF. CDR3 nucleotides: TGTGCCAGCAGCTCCACCGCGGGACAGGGGCGGTATGGCTACACCTTC. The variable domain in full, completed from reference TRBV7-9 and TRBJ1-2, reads DTGVSQNPRHKITKRGQNVTFRCDPISEHNRLYWYRQTLGQGPEFLTYFQNEAQLEKSRLLSDRFSAERPKGSFSTLEIQRTEQGDSAMYLCASSSTAGQGRYGYTFGSGTRLTVV.

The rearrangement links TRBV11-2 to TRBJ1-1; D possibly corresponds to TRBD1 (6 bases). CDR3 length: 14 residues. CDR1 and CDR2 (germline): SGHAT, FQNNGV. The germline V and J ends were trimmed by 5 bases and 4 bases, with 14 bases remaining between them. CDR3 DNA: TGTGCCAGCAGCCAAAACAGGGTTGTCACTGAAGCTTTCTTT. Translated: CASSQNRVVTEAFF.

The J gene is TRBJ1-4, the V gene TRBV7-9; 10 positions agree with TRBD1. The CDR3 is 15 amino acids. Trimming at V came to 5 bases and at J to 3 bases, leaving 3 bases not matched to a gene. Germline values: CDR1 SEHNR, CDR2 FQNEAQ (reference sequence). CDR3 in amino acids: CASSPTGGPNEKLFF. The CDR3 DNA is TGTGCCAGCAGCCCGACAGGGGGCCCTAATGAAAAACTGTTTTTT.

The CDR3 region has the DNA TGTGCCAGCTCTGCTGGGGCTGGGGCCTACGAGCAGTACTTC. It translates to CASSAGAGAYEQYF. The chain is built from TRBV9 and TRBJ2-7; D is possibly TRBD1 (5 bases). The CDR3 loop spans 14 amino acids. Trimming removed 7 bases from V and 2 bases from J, with 16 bases in between. The germline V gene has CDR1 SGDLS and CDR2 YYNGEE.

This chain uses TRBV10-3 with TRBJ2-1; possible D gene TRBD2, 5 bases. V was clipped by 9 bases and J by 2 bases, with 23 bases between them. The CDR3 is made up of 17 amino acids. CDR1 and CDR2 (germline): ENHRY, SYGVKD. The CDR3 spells CAIAPQEARQTYNEQFF. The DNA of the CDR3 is TGTGCCATTGCCCCGCAGGAGGCTAGACAAACCTACAATGAGCAGTTCTTC.

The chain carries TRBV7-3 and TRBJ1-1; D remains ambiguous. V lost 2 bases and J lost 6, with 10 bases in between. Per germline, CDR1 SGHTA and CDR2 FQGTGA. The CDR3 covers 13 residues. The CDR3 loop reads CASSLRKSAEAFF. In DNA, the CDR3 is TGTGCCAGCAGCTTACGGAAGTCCGCTGAAGCTTTCTTT.

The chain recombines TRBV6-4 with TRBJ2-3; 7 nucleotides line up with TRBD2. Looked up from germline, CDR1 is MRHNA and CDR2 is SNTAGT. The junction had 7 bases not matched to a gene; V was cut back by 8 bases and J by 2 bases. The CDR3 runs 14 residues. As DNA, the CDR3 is TGTGCCAGCTCCCCCCGGGACTACACAGATACGCAGTATTTT. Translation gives CASSPRDYTDTQYF.

The CDR3, as DNA: TGCGCCAGCAGTGAGTCGAGCCAGGGTGGAAATCAGCCCCAGCATTTT. Protein: CASSESSQGGNQPQHF. The chain recombines TRBV10-2 with TRBJ1-5, with TRBD1 as a possible D gene (5 bases). The CDR3 spans 16 residues. With 0 bases removed from V and 4 bases from J, the gap between germline ends came to 13 bases. Germline V lookup: CDR1 WSHSY, CDR2 SAAADI.

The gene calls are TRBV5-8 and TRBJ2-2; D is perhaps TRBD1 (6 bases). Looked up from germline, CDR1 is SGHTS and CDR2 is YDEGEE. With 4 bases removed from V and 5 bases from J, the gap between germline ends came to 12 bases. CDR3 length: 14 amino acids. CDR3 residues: CASSAVQGTGELFF. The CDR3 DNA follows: TGTGCCAGCAGCGCGGTACAGGGAACCGGGGAGCTGTTTTTT.

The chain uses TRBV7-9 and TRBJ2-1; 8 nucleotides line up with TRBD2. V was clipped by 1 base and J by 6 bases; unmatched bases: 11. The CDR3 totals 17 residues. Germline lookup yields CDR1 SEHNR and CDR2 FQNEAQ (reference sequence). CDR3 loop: CASSLVGNSRGANEQFF. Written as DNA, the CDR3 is TGTGCCAGCAGCTTAGTTGGGAACTCGCGGGGGGCCAATGAGCAGTTCTTC.

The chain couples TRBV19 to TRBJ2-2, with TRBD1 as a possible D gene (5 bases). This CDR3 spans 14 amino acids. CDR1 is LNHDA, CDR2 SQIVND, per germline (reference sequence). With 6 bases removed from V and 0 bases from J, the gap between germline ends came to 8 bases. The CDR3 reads CASRGQSNTGELFF. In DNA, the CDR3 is TGTGCCAGTAGAGGACAATCGAACACCGGGGAGCTGTTTTTT. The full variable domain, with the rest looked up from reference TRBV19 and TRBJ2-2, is DGGITQSPKYLFRKEGQNVTLSCEQNLNHDAMYWYRQDPGQGLRLIYYSQIVNDFQKGDIAEGYSVSREKKESFPLTVTSAQKNPTAFYLCASRGQSNTGELFFGEGSRLTVL.

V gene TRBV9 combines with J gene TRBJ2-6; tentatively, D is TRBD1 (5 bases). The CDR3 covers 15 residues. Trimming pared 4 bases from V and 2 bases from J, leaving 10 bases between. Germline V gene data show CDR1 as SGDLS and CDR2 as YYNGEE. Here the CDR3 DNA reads TGTGCCAGCAGCCTTACAGGACCTGGGGCCAACGTCCTGACTTTC. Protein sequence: CASSLTGPGANVLTF.

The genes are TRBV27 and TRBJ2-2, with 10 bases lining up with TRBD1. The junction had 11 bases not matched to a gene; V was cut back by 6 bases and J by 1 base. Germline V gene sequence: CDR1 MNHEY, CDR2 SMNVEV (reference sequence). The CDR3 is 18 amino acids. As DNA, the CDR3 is TGTGCCAGCAGGAAACAAATACGGGACAGGGGGAACACCGGGGAGCTGTTTTTT. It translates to CASRKQIRDRGNTGELFF.

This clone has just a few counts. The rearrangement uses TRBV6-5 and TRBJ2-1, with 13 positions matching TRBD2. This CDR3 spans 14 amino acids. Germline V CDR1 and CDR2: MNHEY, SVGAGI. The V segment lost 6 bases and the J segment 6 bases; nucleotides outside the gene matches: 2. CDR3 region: CASRRTSGSNEQFF. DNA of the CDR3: TGTGCCAGCAGACGGACTAGCGGGAGCAATGAGCAGTTCTTC.

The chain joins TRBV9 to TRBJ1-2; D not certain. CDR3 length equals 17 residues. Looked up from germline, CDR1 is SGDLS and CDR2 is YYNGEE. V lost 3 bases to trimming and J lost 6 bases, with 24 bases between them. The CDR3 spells CASSGAKSREKGDGYTF. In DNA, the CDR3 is TGTGCCAGCAGCGGGGCGAAAAGTCGGGAGAAGGGCGATGGCTACACCTTC.